This TCR beta chain was obtained from a study of early T cells in non-severe SARS-CoV-2 infection. About the study: Sequencing of bulk RNA from unsorted whole blood was done, without chain pairing. Study-level results: The study's VDJdb matching favored anti-spike CD8 responses and missed private and CD4 specificities.

The protocol attached unique molecular identifiers to individual cDNA molecules. TCRdb re-analysed the 5' RACE reads in MiXCR, keeping a single row per CDR3 protein. The sample consists of tens of thousands of distinct CDR3 sequences, approximately 10% of them appearing once. This clonotype was observed a handful of times. What it binds is unknown. V was clipped by 5 bases and J by 4 bases; unmatched bases: 4. The CDR3 length is 13 residues. Germline CDR1 and CDR2: MNHEY and SVGAGI. The clonotype originates from an adult who was a healthcare worker with PCR-confirmed SARS-CoV-2 infection or an uninfected control (not recorded which). Sequenced here: whole blood, sampled at baseline. The chain recombines TRBV6-5 with TRBJ1-2; TRBD1 matches at 7 bases. Written as DNA, the CDR3 is TGTGCCAGCAGTCGGGACAGATCCTATGGCTACACCTTC. Its protein product is CASSRDRSYGYTF.